This T cell receptor (beta chain) was captured in a study of breast tumors, draining lymph nodes, adjacent tissues. The CDR3 is 17 amino acids. Germline lookup yields CDR1 MGHDK and CDR2 SYGVNS. V shed 6 bases, J shed 4 bases, and the junction held 9 bases outside the gene matches. Notes on the study in general: Compared with basal-like, luminal-like tumors shared significantly more repertoire with nontumor tissue. Data fit most tumor T cells coming from lymph node, expanding in tumor. That most tumor T cells come from lymph nodes remained unproven. Tumors had less TCR diversity than lymph nodes, more than nontumor tissue.

Note on this clonotype: Its antigen is currently unknown. This sequence may be a read error, since a much larger clone differs from it by one base. The conserved closing phenylalanine or tryptophan is absent in this CDR3, likely reflecting a read error.

Breast cancer patients provided tissue from their axillary draining lymph nodes. One entry per CDR3 protein results from TCRdb running MiXCR on the multiplex PCR reads. The sample includes approximately 230,000 distinct CDR3 sequences, less than 40% of them seen just once. The clonotype was recovered from a female donor with breast cancer. Some clones in this sample may be carry-over from other donors' samples. Sequencing was carried out using axillary lymph node tissue. The V and J genes are TRBV25-1 and TRBJ2-5; 15 nucleotides align to TRBD2. CDR3 in DNA: TGTGCCAGCAGCCCACCCCCGGGACTAGCGGGAGGAGAGACCCAGTACTCC. Translated: CASSPPPGLAGGETQYS.